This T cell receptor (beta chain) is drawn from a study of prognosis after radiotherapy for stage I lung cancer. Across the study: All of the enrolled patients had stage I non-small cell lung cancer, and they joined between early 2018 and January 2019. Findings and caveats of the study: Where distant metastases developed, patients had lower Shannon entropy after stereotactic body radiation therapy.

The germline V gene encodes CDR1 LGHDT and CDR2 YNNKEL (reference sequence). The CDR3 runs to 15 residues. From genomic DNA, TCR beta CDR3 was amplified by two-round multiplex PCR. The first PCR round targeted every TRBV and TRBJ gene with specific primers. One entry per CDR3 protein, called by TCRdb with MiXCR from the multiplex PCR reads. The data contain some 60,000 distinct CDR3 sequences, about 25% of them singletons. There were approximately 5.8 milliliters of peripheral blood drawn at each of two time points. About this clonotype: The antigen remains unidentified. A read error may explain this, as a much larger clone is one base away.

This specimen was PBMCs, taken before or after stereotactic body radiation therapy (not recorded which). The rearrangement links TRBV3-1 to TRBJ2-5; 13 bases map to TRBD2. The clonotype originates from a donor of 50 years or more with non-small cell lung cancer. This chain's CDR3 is CASSQVPTSGGASNF. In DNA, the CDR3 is TGTGCCAGCAGCCAAGTCCCTACTAGCGGGGGGGCCTCCAACTTC.